The present T cell receptor beta chain was sequenced within a study of cytomegalovirus exposure and HLA in healthy donors. Study outcomes and limitations: In a later analysis, HLA-associated TCR beta chains were more clonally expanded than equally common others.

In the case of this clone: The antigen is undetermined.

Germline V lookup: CDR1 WNHNN, CDR2 SYGVQD (reference sequence). The CDR3 length is 15 residues. V lost 3 bases, J lost 0 bases, and 12 bases lay in between. With 60 Vbeta and 13 Jbeta primers, the PCR was carried out. Sequencing was performed with immunoSEQ multiplex PCR; in TCRdb, only in-frame clones are kept and a portion is missing. The table records roughly 160,000 clones, approximately 80% of them present only once. Material: PBMCs. The chain is built from TRBV10-1 and TRBJ2-7, with D tentatively TRBD2 (5 bases). The TCR originated in a woman in her 50s in good health and CMV-seropositive. CDR3 nucleotides: TGCGCCAGCAGTGATGATAGGACTGCCTCCTACGAGCAGTACTTC. Translation: CASSDDRTASYEQYF.